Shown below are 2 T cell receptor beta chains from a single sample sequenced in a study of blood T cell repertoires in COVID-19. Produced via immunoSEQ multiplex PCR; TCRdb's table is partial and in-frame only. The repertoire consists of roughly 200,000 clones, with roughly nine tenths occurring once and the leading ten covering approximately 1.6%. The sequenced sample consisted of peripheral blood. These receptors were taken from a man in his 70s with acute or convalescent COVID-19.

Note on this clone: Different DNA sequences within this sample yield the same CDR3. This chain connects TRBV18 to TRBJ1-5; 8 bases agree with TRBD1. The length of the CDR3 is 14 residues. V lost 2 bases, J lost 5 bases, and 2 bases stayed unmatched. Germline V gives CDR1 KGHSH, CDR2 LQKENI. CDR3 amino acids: CASSPGQGDQPQHF. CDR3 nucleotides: TGTGCCAGCTCACCAGGACAGGGAGATCAGCCCCAGCATTTT.

The CDR3 coding sequence is TGTGCCAGTAGGGGTGTTGGTAGCGGGAGGGCCGGTGAGCAGTTCTTC. Protein sequence: CASRGVGSGRAGEQFF. This rearrangement joins TRBV19 to TRBJ2-1; 11 bases fit TRBD2. The CDR3 loop spans 16 amino acids. V lost 6 bases, J lost 9 bases, and 13 bases stayed unmatched. Germline V lookup: CDR1 LNHDA, CDR2 SQIVND (reference sequence).